The 28 T cell receptor beta chains reported below all come from one sample, sequenced in a study of T cell repertoires in ileal Crohn's disease. Surgical specimens yielded lamina propria lymphocytes, which were density-gradient separated and then sorted. TCRdb keeps only in-frame clones here, not all; method: immunoSEQ multiplex PCR. The sample holds roughly 3,400 clones, around 80% seen once. Sample: CD4+ T cells sorted from the ileum. All receptors come from an adult with Crohn's disease.

This clone occurred once. V usage is TRBV19 and J usage is TRBJ2-7, with a possible D match to TRBD1 (6 bases). The V gene lost 1 base and the J gene lost 2 bases, with 12 bases spanning the gap. Per germline, CDR1 LNHDA and CDR2 SQIVND (reference sequence). The CDR3 has 15 amino acids. In DNA form, the CDR3 reads TGTGCCAGTAGTATAGTCGGACAGAGTACCTACGAGCAGTACTTC. Translated, it gives CASSIVGQSTYEQYF.

The chain is built from TRBV7-9 and TRBJ1-1; a weak D match, TRBD1 (6 bases). The CDR3 has 14 residues. Looked up from germline, CDR1 is SEHNR and CDR2 is FQNEAQ (reference sequence). V gave up 2 bases and J gave up 5 bases, with 12 bases separating them. DNA for the CDR3: TGTGCCAGCAGCTTAAGACAGGTAGAAACTGAAGCTTTCTTT. Translation: CASSLRQVETEAFF.

V and J are TRBV11-2 and TRBJ1-2, with TRBD1 matching 8 bases. V shed 3 bases and J 2 bases; nucleotides not matched to a gene: 2. Looked up from germline, CDR1 is SGHAT and CDR2 is FQNNGV. The CDR3 sequence is 14 residues long. The CDR3 nucleotides are TGTGCCAGCAGCTTTGGACAGGGAAACTATGGCTACACCTTC. Encoded protein: CASSFGQGNYGYTF.

This clone was picked up a small number of times. The chain links TRBV10-1 to TRBJ2-1; a possible D gene is TRBD2 (6 bases). The germline V gene has CDR1 WNHNN and CDR2 SYGVQD (reference sequence). Trimming stripped 2 bases from V and 3 bases from J, with 11 bases between. The CDR3 extends over 15 amino acids. CDR3 sequence: CASSETGDFYNEQFF. Written as DNA, the CDR3 is TGCGCCAGCAGTGAGACGGGGGATTTCTACAATGAGCAGTTCTTC.

The chain recombines TRBV19 with TRBJ1-3, with 8 positions matching TRBD1. The CDR3 is 16 residues long. Germline trimming cut 6 bases from V and 0 bases from J; bases unmatched to any gene: 7. Germline V gene sequence: CDR1 LNHDA, CDR2 SQIVND (reference sequence). The CDR3, as DNA: TGTGCCAGTAGGAAGGGACAGGAGCACTCTGGAAACACCATATATTTT. Protein product: CASRKGQEHSGNTIYF.

The chain combines TRBV14 with TRBJ2-1; 15 nucleotides match TRBD2. Trimming cost V 0 bases and J 13 bases; bases outside gene matches: 7. The CDR3 runs to 16 residues. Germline V gives CDR1 SGHDN, CDR2 FVKESK. CDR3 nucleotide sequence: TGTGCCAGCAGCCAAGATCTGAGGACTAGCGGGGGGGCCCAGTTCTTC. Translating gives CASSQDLRTSGGAQFF.

V gene TRBV11-2 combines with J gene TRBJ2-5; 10 bases map to TRBD1. CDR1 is SGHAT and CDR2 is FQNNGV in the germline V gene. The trim removed 3 bases at V and 10 bases at J, leaving 5 bases unmatched. The CDR3 is 13 residues long. CDR3 sequence: CASSFGQGEGQYF. The CDR3, as DNA: TGTGCCAGCAGCTTCGGACAGGGGGAGGGCCAGTACTTC.

This clone was observed a few times. Other DNA sequences in the sample encode the same CDR3. This chain links TRBV13 with TRBJ2-2; 10 bases line up with TRBD2. Germline lookup yields CDR1 PRHDT and CDR2 FYEKMQ (reference sequence). V shed 6 bases, J shed 7 bases, and the junction held 8 bases outside the gene matches. The CDR3 spans 15 residues. As DNA, the CDR3 is TGTGCCAGCAGTCCAGCTAGCGGGGGAGTCGGGGAGCTGTTTTTT. This codes for CASSPASGGVGELFF.

This clone was seen a handful of times. This chain uses TRBV2 with TRBJ1-3; possible D gene TRBD1, 6 bases. V was cut by 6 bases and J by 3 bases, with 12 bases left in between. Germline V gives CDR1 SNHLY, CDR2 FYNNEI. The CDR3 runs 14 residues. CDR3 bases: TGTGCCAGCAGAGGACAGACTAATGGAAACACCATATATTTT. Translation gives CASRGQTNGNTIYF.

J is TRBJ1-1 and V is TRBV5-1; 10 nucleotides line up with TRBD1. Germline values: CDR1 SGHRS, CDR2 YFSETQ. V shed 4 bases and J 11 bases; nucleotides not matched to a gene: 11. The CDR3 sequence is 14 residues long. DNA for the CDR3: TGCGCCAGCAGCGCGGCCGGGACAGGGGATGTGGCTTTCTTT. This sequence encodes CASSAAGTGDVAFF.

CDR3 nucleotides: TGTGCCAGAAGGACCTCAGGGAATCAGCCCCAGCATTTT. Translation gives CARRTSGNQPQHF. V gene TRBV5-3 combines with J gene TRBJ1-5, with D perhaps matching TRBD1 (5 bases). Being an ORF, TRBV5-3 has a function that is uncertain. The CDR3 sequence is 13 residues long. Trimming shortened V by 5 bases and J by 4 bases, and 10 bases separated the two germline ends.

Concerning this clone itself: Other nucleotide sequences in the sample specify the same CDR3. The V call is TRBV6-1, the J call TRBJ1-1, with 7 bases fitting TRBD1. V lost 1 base and J lost 1; bases outside the gene matches: 3. This CDR3 has 15 amino acids. Germline CDR1 and CDR2: MNHNS and SASEGT. CDR3: CASSEGAGGNTEAFF. In DNA, the CDR3 is TGTGCCAGCAGTGAAGGGGCAGGGGGGAACACTGAAGCTTTCTTT.

The chain couples TRBV7-2 to TRBJ1-2; 11 bases fit TRBD1. V trimming: 3 bases; J trimming: 7 bases; junction bases outside the gene matches: 7. The CDR3 has 15 amino acids. CDR1 is SGHTA and CDR2 is FQGNSA in the germline V gene. This CDR3 reads CASSLGQGGVSGYTF. The CDR3 bases are TGTGCCAGCAGCTTGGGACAGGGGGGAGTAAGTGGCTACACCTTC. Together with reference TRBV7-2 and TRBJ1-2, the CDR3 gives the full variable domain: GAGVSQSPSNKVTEKGKDVELRCDPISGHTALYWYRQSLGQGLEFLIYFQGNSAPDKSGLPSDRFSAERTGGSVSTLTIQRTQQEDSAVYLCASSLGQGGVSGYTFGSGTRLTVV.

The chain employs TRBV5-1 and TRBJ1-1; D remains unclear. CDR3 length: 13 residues. The germline V gene has CDR1 SGHRS and CDR2 YFSETQ. Trimming cost V 6 bases and J 1 base, with 10 bases left between them. CDR3 DNA: TGCGCCAGCACCGTTTCGGGGAACACTGAAGCTTTCTTT. Encoded protein: CASTVSGNTEAFF. Supplemented by reference TRBV5-1 and TRBJ1-1, the full variable domain reads KAGVTQTPRYLIKTRGQQVTLSCSPISGHRSVSWYQQTPGQGLQFLFEYFSETQRNKGNFPGRFSGRQFSNSRSEMNVSTLELGDSALYLCASTVSGNTEAFFGQGTRLTVV.

This clone was seen more than once but under ten times. V gene TRBV5-1 combines with J gene TRBJ2-2; 9 bases match TRBD1. This CDR3 contains 15 residues. The germline gives CDR1 SGHRS, CDR2 YFSETQ. V trimming: 5 bases; J trimming: 3 bases; junction bases outside the gene matches: 5. CDR3 loop: CASRPTGGDTGELFF. The CDR3 bases are TGCGCCAGCAGACCTACAGGGGGCGACACCGGGGAGCTGTTTTTT.

This clone was seen only once. The V and J genes are TRBV5-1 and TRBJ1-2; D is possibly TRBD1 (6 bases). Germline CDR1 is SGHRS and CDR2 is YFSETQ. Trimming took off 1 base at V and 2 bases at J, with 12 bases between the two ends. The CDR3 consists of 15 residues. The DNA for the CDR3 is TGCGCCAGCAGCTTGAGTGGACAGCCGAACTATGGCTACACCTTC. Amino acid sequence: CASSLSGQPNYGYTF.

V usage is TRBV5-6 and J usage is TRBJ1-4; 10 nucleotides match TRBD1. This CDR3 contains 15 residues. V gave up 4 bases and J gave up 8 bases; unmatched junction bases: 8. CDR1 is SGHDT, CDR2 YYEEEE, per germline. The CDR3 region is CASSVSRDRGEKLFF. For the CDR3, the DNA is TGTGCCAGCAGCGTCAGCCGGGACAGGGGAGAAAAACTGTTTTTT.

V and J are TRBV15 and TRBJ2-4; 7 nucleotides align to TRBD2. The V segment lost 4 bases and the J segment 8 bases; nucleotides outside the gene matches: 8. CDR3 length: 14 residues. Germline values: CDR1 LNHNV, CDR2 YYDKDF (reference sequence). DNA for the CDR3: TGTGCCACCAGCACTGGGGGGGGTTTGGACATTCAGTACTTC. This codes for CATSTGGGLDIQYF.

In DNA, the CDR3 is TGTGCCAGCAGCTTAGAGACAGCTTTTAATTCACCCCTCCACTTT. Its translation: CASSLETAFNSPLHF. The chain employs TRBV11-2 and TRBJ1-6; D perhaps matches TRBD1 (5 bases). Trimming removed 0 bases from V and 6 bases from J, with 9 bases in between. The CDR3 runs to 15 residues. Germline-derived CDR1 and CDR2 are SGHAT and FQNNGV.

V and J are TRBV30 and TRBJ1-4; 11 bases agree with TRBD1. This CDR3 is 14 amino acids long. Trimming took 4 bases from V and 6 from J; bases not matched to a gene: 4. Germline loops: CDR1 GTSNPN, CDR2 SVGIG (reference sequence). This chain's CDR3 is CAWTRTGGYEKLFF. DNA of the CDR3: TGTGCCTGGACGAGGACAGGGGGCTATGAAAAACTGTTTTTT.

V and J are TRBV28 and TRBJ1-1; TRBD1 matches 9 bases. CDR3 size: 15 residues. Losses at the gene ends were 5 bases for V and 5 bases for J; bases not matched to a gene: 9. Germline V gives CDR1 MDHEN, CDR2 SYDVKM. CDR3 protein: CASSLLTGGRTEAFF. The CDR3 nucleotides read TGTGCCAGCAGTCTCCTGACAGGGGGTAGGACTGAAGCTTTCTTT.

This clone was observed a handful of times. V is TRBV30 and J is TRBJ1-2; 9 bases line up with TRBD1. CDR3 length: 14 amino acids. Germline V gene sequence: CDR1 GTSNPN, CDR2 SVGIG (reference sequence). The V and J ends lost 2 bases and 5 bases, in that order; junction bases with no gene match: 6. CDR3 residues: CAWSPGQGGYGYTF. CDR3 nucleotides: TGTGCCTGGAGTCCGGGACAGGGAGGATATGGCTACACCTTC.

V usage is TRBV5-4 and J usage is TRBJ1-2, with D hard to call. The V end was cut by 1 base, the J end by 0 bases, with 10 bases between. Germline CDR1 and CDR2: SGHNT and YYREEE (reference sequence). The length of the CDR3 is 15 residues. The CDR3: CASSLSAPTNYGYTF. Written as DNA, the CDR3 is TGTGCCAGCAGCTTGAGTGCACCTACTAACTATGGCTACACCTTC.

The chain uses TRBV14 and TRBJ1-1; weak D call: TRBD1 (5 bases). V was trimmed by 5 bases and J by 7 bases, leaving 14 bases between them. This CDR3 has 13 amino acids. Germline assignment: CDR1 SGHDN and CDR2 FVKESK. This CDR3 is CASSTRQWGEAFF. The CDR3 region has the DNA TGTGCCAGCAGCACCCGACAGTGGGGTGAAGCTTTCTTT.

This clone has just one count. The DNA for the CDR3 is TGCAGCGTTGAACGGGGGACGGCCGACGAGCAGTACTTC. It specifies CSVERGTADEQYF. The rearrangement links TRBV29-1 to TRBJ2-7; D is possibly TRBD2 (6 bases). Germline V gene data show CDR1 as SQVTM and CDR2 as ANQGSEA. The CDR3 extends over 13 amino acids. Trimming removed 2 bases from V and 5 bases from J, with 13 bases in between.

This chain connects TRBV6-5 to TRBJ2-7; tentative D call: TRBD1 (5 bases). The V gene lost 9 bases and the J gene lost 2 bases, with 11 bases spanning the gap. Germline assignment: CDR1 MNHEY and CDR2 SVGAGI. This CDR3 is built from 12 residues. This chain's CDR3 is CASKGEAYEQYF. CDR3 bases: TGTGCCAGTAAAGGGGAAGCCTACGAGCAGTACTTC.

CDR3 sequence reads: CSVRTGGDSGEQYF. The DNA for the CDR3 is TGCAGCGTGCGGACAGGGGGCGATTCGGGCGAGCAGTACTTC. The genes are TRBV29-1 and TRBJ2-7; 11 bases agree with TRBD1. The CDR3 totals 14 residues. The germline V gene has CDR1 SQVTM and CDR2 ANQGSEA. V was clipped by 6 bases and J by 6 bases; unmatched bases: 10.

This clone was observed a single time. The V and J genes are TRBV29-1 and TRBJ2-7; 10 bases fit TRBD2. There are 14 residues in the CDR3. V was pared by 4 bases and J by 3 bases, with 6 bases of the junction left unmatched. Germline-derived CDR1 and CDR2 are SQVTM and ANQGSEA. CDR3 sequence (DNA): TGCAGCGTTGTGTATGGACTAGCGGACTACGAGCAGTACTTC. This sequence encodes CSVVYGLADYEQYF.